These 13 T cell receptor beta chains came from one sample sequenced in a study of beta chain features in type 1 diabetes. These receptors lack a known antigen. Study conclusions and caveats: Moderate yet significant TCRB CDR3 shortening was seen in Type 1 diabetes patients in all four CD4+ subsets.

Expressed TCRB transcripts were sequenced, since all the RNA that had been isolated was reverse transcribed. TCRdb's copy holds only in-frame clones and misses some; the assay was immunoSEQ multiplex PCR. The repertoire includes hundreds of thousands of clones, under 15% of them detected once, and about 0.02% sits in the top ten. Sample: naive CD4+ T cells from blood. All receptors come from a man aged 18 to 30 with type 1 diabetes.

This chain uses TRBV29-1 with TRBJ1-3; tentative D call: TRBD1 (5 bases). The CDR3 extends over 14 amino acids. Germline V gene sequence: CDR1 SQVTM, CDR2 ANQGSEA. Trimming removed 3 bases at V and 0 bases at J, with 9 bases between. The CDR3 DNA sequence: TGCAGCGTTGACCGGGGCGGCTCTGGAAACACCATATATTTT. This encodes CSVDRGGSGNTIYF.

In the case of this clone: Additional DNA sequences in this sample encode the identical CDR3. The chain employs TRBV30 and TRBJ1-4; D gene ambiguous. Between the trimmed V and J ends, which lost 0 bases and 7 bases, there was a span of 6 bases. The CDR3 is 12 residues long. From germline, CDR1 is GTSNPN and CDR2 SVGIG (reference sequence). The CDR3 sequence is CAWSVLGEKLFF. CDR3 nucleotide sequence: TGTGCCTGGAGTGTACTCGGTGAAAAACTGTTTTTT.

In this sample, this clone turned up a few times. The gene calls are TRBV6-5 and TRBJ1-2, with no clear D. Germline V gene sequence: CDR1 MNHEY, CDR2 SVGAGI. Trimming cost V 4 bases and J 2 bases, with 8 bases left between them. This CDR3 region has 13 residues. The CDR3 region is CASSSQINYGYTF. The CDR3 DNA reads TGTGCCAGCAGTTCACAGATCAACTATGGCTACACCTTC.

The genes are TRBV6-5 and TRBJ2-2, with D unclear. Germline CDR1 is MNHEY and CDR2 is SVGAGI. The CDR3 runs to 14 residues. Trimming removed 0 bases at V and 4 bases at J, with 6 bases between. The CDR3 coding sequence is TGTGCCAGCAGTTACTCCCTCCTCACCGGGGAGCTGTTTTTT. Its protein product is CASSYSLLTGELFF.

The chain uses TRBV28 and TRBJ2-3; D not certain. The length of the CDR3 is 11 residues. V was clipped by 2 bases and J by 6 bases, with 3 bases between them. The V gene's germline CDR1 is MDHEN and CDR2 SYDVKM. CDR3 sequence: CASSLVDTQYF. The CDR3 DNA follows: TGTGCCAGCAGTTTAGTCGATACGCAGTATTTT.

This clone was detected only a few times. The J gene is TRBJ1-5, the V gene TRBV7-2; 8 nucleotides line up with TRBD1. The CDR3 is 15 residues long. The ends lost 5 bases at V and 7 bases at J; junction bases unmatched: 10. Germline V CDR1 and CDR2: SGHTA, FQGNSA. The CDR3 coding sequence is TGTGCCAGCAGCCCATTGACAGGGGTAGGGCAGCCCCAGCATTTT. Its translation: CASSPLTGVGQPQHF.

The chain carries TRBV30 and TRBJ2-7; no reliable D call. The CDR3 is 13 amino acids. The V gene's germline CDR1 is GTSNPN and CDR2 SVGIG (reference sequence). Trimming left V 1 base short and J 0 bases short, with 7 bases between. CDR3 sequence: CAWSAWNSYEQYF. CDR3 coding DNA: TGTGCCTGGAGTGCCTGGAACTCCTACGAGCAGTACTTC.

This chain connects TRBV6-5 to TRBJ2-5; 12 positions agree with TRBD2. Germline values: CDR1 MNHEY, CDR2 SVGAGI. This CDR3 has 15 amino acids. Losses at the gene ends were 4 bases for V and 5 bases for J; bases not matched to a gene: 5. The DNA for the CDR3 is TGTGCCAGCAGTTCGACTAGCGGGGGATTTGAGACCCAGTACTTC. Amino acid sequence: CASSSTSGGFETQYF.

About this clone: Other DNA sequences from this sample encode an identical CDR3 as well. The genes are TRBV15 and TRBJ1-1, with D hard to call. Trimming shortened V by 1 base and J by 2 bases, and 2 bases separated the two germline ends. The V gene's germline CDR1 is LNHNV and CDR2 YYDKDF (reference sequence). The CDR3 contains 12 residues. CDR3 sequence reads: CATSRVNTEAFF. CDR3 coding DNA: TGTGCCACCAGCAGAGTAAACACTGAAGCTTTCTTT.

Only a few counts were recorded for this clone. The chain links TRBV30 to TRBJ2-3, with 9 bases aligning to TRBD2. The V and J ends lost 4 bases and 1 base, in that order; junction bases with no gene match: 6. The CDR3 spans 15 residues. CDR1 is GTSNPN and CDR2 is SVGIG in the germline V gene (reference sequence). The CDR3 region is CAWTGRGGGTDTQYF. CDR3 bases: TGTGCCTGGACTGGGCGGGGGGGCGGCACAGATACGCAGTATTTT.

J is TRBJ1-1 and V is TRBV10-3, with D maybe TRBD1 (5 bases). CDR3 length equals 15 residues. The V and J ends lost 0 bases and 1 base respectively, with 9 bases between them. In germline, CDR1 is ENHRY, CDR2 SYGVKD. CDR3 in amino acids: CAISESGAGNTEAFF. In DNA, the CDR3 is TGTGCCATCAGTGAGTCAGGGGCCGGGAACACTGAAGCTTTCTTT.

The chain has TRBV30 and TRBJ2-3; unclear D gene. Between the trimmed V and J ends, which lost 0 bases and 2 bases, there was a span of 15 bases. Germline loops: CDR1 GTSNPN, CDR2 SVGIG (reference sequence). The CDR3 length is 16 residues. Written as DNA, the CDR3 is TGTGCCTGGAGTGTCGGAGACCTTACCAACACAGATACGCAGTATTTT. Translating it yields CAWSVGDLTNTDTQYF.

This chain joins TRBV7-8 and TRBJ2-1; 13 bases align to TRBD2. V shed 5 bases, J shed 0 bases, and the junction held 10 bases outside the gene matches. Germline assignment: CDR1 SGHVS and CDR2 FQNEAQ. CDR3 length equals 19 residues. CDR3 bases: TGTGCCAGCAGCACACGGACTAGCGGGGGTGCGGGCTCCTACAATGAGCAGTTCTTC. As protein: CASSTRTSGGAGSYNEQFF.